This T cell receptor beta chain was sequenced in a study of blood T cell repertoires in COVID-19. Study details: Both acute and convalescent COVID-19 samples were obtained from the United States, Italy and Spain.

In the authors' methods: Counts of nucleated cells, estimated from reference gene primer amplification, were obtained. The method was immunoSEQ multiplex PCR; TCRdb's version includes in-frame clones alone and lacks a portion of them. V and J calls and clone size follow that table, whereas D and trimming were derived from the DNA. The data contain roughly 350,000 clones, roughly 90% of them singletons. The CDR3 spans 17 residues. V was pared by 0 bases and J by 4 bases, with 8 bases of the junction left unmatched. Germline V lookup: CDR1 SGDLS, CDR2 YYNGEE. This chain links TRBV9 with TRBJ2-3, with 10 bases fitting TRBD1. Sequenced input: PBMCs or T cells enriched from blood (not recorded which). The sequence came from a woman aged 30 to 39 who had recovered from COVID-19. The CDR3 sequence: CASSVAEGQGEADTQYF. In DNA form, the CDR3 reads TGTGCCAGCAGCGTAGCAGAAGGACAGGGGGAAGCAGATACGCAGTATTTT.